This T cell receptor beta chain was profiled in a study of CD4 T cells in relation to SARS-CoV-2 and coronaviruses. With respect to this clone: No antigen is known for it.

Assay used: immunoSEQ multiplex PCR; TCRdb lists only in-frame clones, some missing. The sample comprises 20,000 or so clones, less than 85% of which are singletons, and 25% to 35% rests with the top ten. The CDR3 loop spans 16 amino acids. Before the COVID-19 pandemic, during about 2010-2018, CD4+ T cells were taken from unexposed donors. The cells were cultured for roughly 11 days before CD4+ T cells were isolated. The chain recombines TRBV21-1 with TRBJ2-1; the D segment call TRBD2 is taken from the table without a DNA check. TRBV21-1 is recorded as a pseudogene. The TCR originated in a human donor in good health. Sequencing used CD4+ T cells from PBMCs, cultured in vitro. CDR3 bases: TGTGCCAGCATTTGTGTACGGGAGCGGAGGGACAATGAGCAGTTCTTC. Amino acids: CASICVRERRDNEQFF.